The 10 T cell receptor beta chains listed next were all sequenced from one sample in a study of cytomegalovirus exposure and HLA in healthy donors. Researchers ran the PCR with 60 Vbeta and 13 Jbeta primers. The repertoire was sequenced with immunoSEQ multiplex PCR; TCRdb's copy has only in-frame clones and lacks some. The table records 170,000 or so clones, about 80% of them present only once. Material for sequencing was PBMCs. These receptors were collected from a boy aged 5 to 17 in good health and CMV-seronegative.

The CDR3 DNA sequence: TGCAGCGTGCAAAAGGACATTTACAACTATGGCTACACCTTC. Amino acids: CSVQKDIYNYGYTF. The chain uses TRBV29-1 and TRBJ1-2; the D gene is possibly TRBD1 (5 bases). Trimming removed 6 bases at V and 2 bases at J, with 16 bases between. Germline CDR1 reads SQVTM; CDR2 reads ANQGSEA. The length of the CDR3 is 14 residues.

This rearrangement joins TRBV4-1 to TRBJ1-2, with D perhaps TRBD1 (6 bases). V lost 4 bases and J lost 4, with 13 bases in between. The CDR3 loop spans 14 amino acids. Germline CDR1 is MGHRA and CDR2 is YSYEKL. The CDR3 sequence: CASSRWTELYGYTF. The CDR3, as DNA: TGCGCCAGCAGCCGTTGGACAGAACTCTATGGCTACACCTTC.

J is TRBJ2-3 and V is TRBV29-1; D is undetermined. Trimming shortened V by 8 bases and J by 4 bases, and 16 bases separated the two germline ends. Germline V lookup: CDR1 SQVTM, CDR2 ANQGSEA. The CDR3 runs to 13 residues. CDR3 residues: CSTRIVGSDTQYF. Here the CDR3 DNA reads TGCAGCACGAGAATCGTCGGTTCAGATACGCAGTATTTT.

V is TRBV7-9 and J is TRBJ2-7, with 9 bases that match TRBD1. Germline V lookup: CDR1 SEHNR, CDR2 FQNEAQ (reference sequence). With 5 bases clipped from V and 0 bases from J, the junction kept 11 bases outside the gene matches. The CDR3 is made up of 17 amino acids. CDR3 loop: CASSLGKWDRVSYEQYF. The CDR3 DNA sequence: TGTGCCAGCAGCCTAGGGAAGTGGGACAGGGTCTCCTACGAGCAGTACTTC.

The chain employs TRBV25-1 and TRBJ1-1; D is undetermined. The CDR3 covers 14 residues. Trimming shortened V by 3 bases and J by 5 bases, and 13 bases separated the two germline ends. The germline gives CDR1 MGHDK, CDR2 SYGVNS. The CDR3 loop is CASSDKGGRTEAFF. The CDR3 nucleotides are TGTGCCAGCAGTGATAAGGGCGGGAGAACTGAAGCTTTCTTT.

The chain recombines TRBV7-6 with TRBJ1-3, with 9 bases that match TRBD1. Germline V gene lookup returns CDR1 SGHVS and CDR2 FNYEAQ. Losses at the gene ends were 3 bases for V and 0 bases for J; bases not matched to a gene: 15. There are 20 residues in the CDR3. The CDR3 nucleotides read TGTGCCAGCAGCTTTGGCCCGGGACAGGGAACCCGAGGCTCTGGAAACACCATATATTTT. It translates to CASSFGPGQGTRGSGNTIYF.

The rearrangement joins TRBV4-1 to TRBJ2-7, with D possibly being TRBD2 (5 bases). Germline loops: CDR1 MGHRA, CDR2 YSYEKL. V lost 1 base to trimming and J lost 0 bases, with 10 bases between them. The CDR3 spans 15 residues. CDR3 sequence: CASSQGSGSSYEQYF. CDR3 nucleotides: TGCGCCAGCAGCCAAGGGAGCGGAAGCTCCTACGAGCAGTACTTC.

The chain combines TRBV6-5 with TRBJ1-1; D unresolved. CDR3 length equals 12 residues. Germline CDR1 reads MNHEY; CDR2 reads SVGAGI. The ends were cut back, 11 bases at V and 1 base at J, with 11 bases in the middle. CDR3 sequence: CASAARNTEAFF. CDR3 coding DNA: TGTGCCTCCGCGGCCAGGAACACTGAAGCTTTCTTT.

The count of this clone is one. The chain carries TRBV6-1 and TRBJ1-1; D possibly corresponds to TRBD1 (5 bases). This CDR3 has 13 residues. V lost 9 bases and J lost 2, with 13 bases in between. CDR1 MNHNS and CDR2 SASEGT come from the germline V gene. The CDR3 DNA reads TGTGCCAGTTCAGGTAGGGGAAACACTGAAGCTTTCTTT. Its protein product is CASSGRGNTEAFF.

J is TRBJ1-5 and V is TRBV2; D perhaps matches TRBD1 (5 bases). The CDR3 is made up of 13 amino acids. Germline CDR1 is SNHLY and CDR2 is FYNNEI. V dropped 3 bases and J dropped 6 bases, with 9 bases sitting between them. Here the CDR3 reads CASSEDRGQPQHF. DNA for the CDR3: TGTGCCAGCAGTGAGGATAGGGGTCAGCCCCAGCATTTT.